Reported below is one T cell receptor beta chain. The sample is drawn from a study of technical replicates of blood from a handful of donors. Germline assignment: CDR1 MRHNA and CDR2 SNTAGT. Trimming took off 5 bases at V and 5 bases at J, with 10 bases between the two ends. The CDR3 is 13 amino acids. The method was immunoSEQ multiplex PCR; TCRdb's version includes in-frame clones alone and lacks a portion of them. Of about 11,000 clones in the sample, roughly 94% were seen once. The sample was PBMCs. The receptor's source is a human donor in good health. The chain uses TRBV6-4 and TRBJ2-1; tentatively, D is TRBD2 (6 bases). The CDR3 DNA reads as TGTGCCAGCAGTTCCGGGACTCACAATGAGCAGTTCTTC. Its translation: CASSSGTHNEQFF.